Each of the 3 T cell receptor beta chains below was sequenced from the same sample in a study of cytomegalovirus exposure and HLA in healthy donors. The primer mix had 60 Vbeta and 13 Jbeta primers. Repertoires were generated with immunoSEQ multiplex PCR, while TCRdb's copy carries only in-frame clones and drops some. Of 200,000 or so clones in the sample, 75% to 90% were seen once. Sequencing was carried out using PBMCs. Receptor source: a woman between 50 and 59 years old in good health and CMV-seropositive.

This clone has just a few counts. The rearrangement uses TRBV9 and TRBJ2-1, with 8 bases fitting TRBD2. CDR3 length: 16 residues. Trimming removed 0 bases from V and 3 bases from J; junction bases left unmatched: 5. Germline values: CDR1 SGDLS, CDR2 YYNGEE. Here the CDR3 DNA reads TGTGCCAGCAGCGTAGTCGGGGGGGGAAACTACAATGAGCAGTTCTTC. Residues: CASSVVGGGNYNEQFF.

This clone was observed a single time. The chain uses TRBV27 and TRBJ2-1; 13 nucleotides line up with TRBD2. CDR3 size: 14 residues. Per the germline V gene, CDR1 is MNHEY and CDR2 is SMNVEV (reference sequence). V dropped 5 bases and J dropped 5; count of bases not matched to a gene: 0. CDR3 in DNA: TGTGCCAGCAGTGGACTAGCGGGGGACAATGAGCAGTTCTTC. It yields the protein CASSGLAGDNEQFF.

The J gene is TRBJ1-4, the V gene TRBV28; D possibly corresponds to TRBD1 (5 bases). Germline V CDR1 and CDR2: MDHEN, SYDVKM. The V gene lost 6 bases and the J gene lost 6 bases, with 23 bases spanning the gap. The CDR3 spans 17 residues. CDR3 sequence: CASSLWGGSRGHEKLFF. The CDR3 DNA reads TGTGCCAGCAGCCTATGGGGCGGTTCGCGGGGCCATGAAAAACTGTTTTTT.